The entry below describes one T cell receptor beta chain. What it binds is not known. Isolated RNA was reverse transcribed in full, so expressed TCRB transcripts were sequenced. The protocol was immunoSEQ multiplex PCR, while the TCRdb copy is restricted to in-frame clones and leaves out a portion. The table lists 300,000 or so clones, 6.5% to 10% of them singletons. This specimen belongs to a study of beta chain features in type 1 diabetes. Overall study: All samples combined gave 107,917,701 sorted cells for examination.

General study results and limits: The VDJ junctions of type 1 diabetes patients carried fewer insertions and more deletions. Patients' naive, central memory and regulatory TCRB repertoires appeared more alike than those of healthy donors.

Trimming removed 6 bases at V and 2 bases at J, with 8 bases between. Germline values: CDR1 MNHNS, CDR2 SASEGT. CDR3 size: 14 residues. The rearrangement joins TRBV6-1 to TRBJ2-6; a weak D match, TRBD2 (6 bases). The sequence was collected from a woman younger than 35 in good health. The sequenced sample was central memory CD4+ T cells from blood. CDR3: CASRSGAGANVLTF. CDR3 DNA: TGTGCCAGCAGGTCGGGGGCTGGGGCCAACGTCCTGACTTTC.